The 15 T cell receptor beta chains below all came from one sample that was sequenced in a study of blood T cells in healthy people across ages (dated by TCRdb to the mid-2010s). Library construction relied on 5' RACE. The sequencing machine was an Illumina HiSeq 2500. The second PCR ran for about 6 to 12 cycles and used a J-beta primer mix along with a sample-barcoded 5' primer. The public reads were reanalyzed by TCRdb: fastp trimming at Q25, MiXCR alignment, in-frame beta chains only. Rows are combined by CDR3 protein, so each entry shows the most common genes and DNA. Recorded for this sample are some 550,000 distinct CDR3 sequences; about 45% of them occurred a single time. The ten largest clones capture about 22% of the sample. Specimen: blood. The receptors were gathered from a man older than 75 in good health.

This clonotype has a single count. The rearrangement links TRBV10-3 to TRBJ2-3, with TRBD1 as a possible D gene (6 bases). Trimming shortened V by 10 bases and J by 0 bases, and 14 bases separated the two germline ends. Germline V gives CDR1 ENHRY, CDR2 SYGVKD. The CDR3 has 14 residues. CDR3 amino acids: CATAFRGSTDTQYF. CDR3 coding DNA: TGTGCCACCGCCTTCAGGGGTAGCACAGATACGCAGTATTTT.

A few counts support this clonotype. This rearrangement joins TRBV11-2 to TRBJ2-7, with D unclear. The J call may be in error: the DNA end matches TRBJ2-5 better. The CDR3 is made up of 15 amino acids. The germline V gene encodes CDR1 SGHAT and CDR2 FQNNGV. CDR3 sequence reads: CASTWSLNLGETQYF. The CDR3 nucleotides read TGTGCCAGCACCTGGAGCCTAAACTTAGGGGAGACCCAGTACTTC.

There are a few counts of this clonotype. The chain couples TRBV28 to TRBJ2-1; weak D call: TRBD2 (5 bases). V was trimmed by 10 bases and J by 6 bases, leaving 28 bases between them. Germline V gene lookup returns CDR1 MDHEN and CDR2 SYDVKM. There are 17 residues in the CDR3. CDR3 protein: CATRGYQLGGLVNEQFF. The CDR3 nucleotides read TGTGCCACCAGAGGGTACCAGTTAGGCGGCCTGGTCAATGAGCAGTTCTTC.

The V call is TRBV20-1, the J call TRBJ1-1; TRBD1 might be the D (6 bases). CDR1 and CDR2 (germline): DFQATT, SNEGSKA (reference sequence). Trimming took 3 bases from V and 4 from J, leaving 15 bases between them. The CDR3 has 14 amino acids. The CDR3 loop reads CSARSRVRGTEAFF. The CDR3 DNA reads as TGCAGTGCTAGGTCCCGGGTCAGGGGCACTGAAGCTTTCTTT.

V is TRBV5-1 and J is TRBJ2-5; 15 bases map to TRBD2. The germline V gene has CDR1 SGHRS and CDR2 YFSETQ. The CDR3 covers 16 residues. The V segment lost 4 bases and the J segment 13 bases; nucleotides outside the gene matches: 14. CDR3 nucleotide sequence: TGCGCCAGCAGCGTCGGGACTAGCGGGGGGCCCGGCAATTCGTACTTC. It yields the protein CASSVGTSGGPGNSYF.

The chain has TRBV6-2 or TRBV6-3 and TRBJ2-7; D may match TRBD1 or TRBD2 (6 bases each). Judging by the DNA end, TRBJ2-5 fits better; the J call may be wrong. This CDR3 is 14 amino acids long. Looked up from germline, CDR1 is MNHEY and CDR2 is SVGEGT. CDR3 amino acids: CASSYEGGLKTQYF. The CDR3 DNA reads TGTGCCAGCAGTTACGAGGGGGGTTTGAAGACCCAGTACTTC.

This clonotype was counted only a few times. This sequence joins TRBV20-1 and TRBJ2-7; TRBD2 aligns across 8 bases. Germline CDR1 and CDR2: DFQATT and SNEGSKA (reference sequence). This CDR3 has 13 amino acids. Germline trimming cut 6 bases from V and 5 bases from J; bases unmatched to any gene: 9. CDR3 coding DNA: TGCAGTGCGAAAAGCGGGAGTTTAGACGAGCAGTACTTC. It specifies CSAKSGSLDEQYF.

This clonotype was observed a few times. The chain links TRBV10-3 to TRBJ1-1; D is perhaps TRBD1 (5 bases). The CDR3 covers 11 residues. The germline V gene has CDR1 ENHRY and CDR2 SYGVKD. V dropped 4 bases and J dropped 7 bases, with 7 bases sitting between them. CDR3 in DNA: TGTGCCATCAGTGCCGGGGGTGAAGCTTTCTTT. Its translation: CAISAGGEAFF.

This clonotype was seen only once. This chain links TRBV6-5 with TRBJ1-3; D not resolved. Trimming left V 0 bases short and J 1 base short, with 7 bases between. The CDR3 sequence is 15 residues long. Germline-derived CDR1 and CDR2 are MNHEY and SVGAGI. CDR3 residues: CASSYSRGSGNTIYF. CDR3 in DNA: TGTGCCAGCAGTTACTCAAGAGGGTCTGGAAACACCATATATTTT.

The rearrangement links TRBV29-1 to TRBJ2-3; 7 bases align to TRBD2. The CDR3 consists of 12 residues. From germline, CDR1 is SQVTM and CDR2 ANQGSEA. The junction had 4 bases not matched to a gene; V was cut back by 4 bases and J by 6 bases. In DNA form, the CDR3 reads TGCAGCGTTGCGGGGGGAGGCGATACGCAGTATTTT. Protein product: CSVAGGGDTQYF.

This clonotype was counted between two and nine times. The chain uses TRBV20-1 and TRBJ2-5; D is unresolved. The germline V and J ends were trimmed by 5 bases and 2 bases, with 6 bases remaining between them. The CDR3 covers 11 residues. The germline V gene encodes CDR1 DFQATT and CDR2 SNEGSKA (reference sequence). CDR3 loop: CSAFRQETQYF. The CDR3 DNA sequence: TGCAGTGCTTTCAGACAAGAGACCCAGTACTTC.

The rearrangement joins TRBV28 to TRBJ1-5; D might be TRBD1 (5 bases). The CDR3 is 17 amino acids. Trimming pared 6 bases from V and 4 bases from J, leaving 22 bases between. Per germline, CDR1 MDHEN and CDR2 SYDVKM. In DNA form, the CDR3 reads TGTGCCAGCAGCATGGCCGCGGGGGGACCGTATAATCAGCCCCAGCATTTT. It translates to CASSMAAGGPYNQPQHF.

This clonotype was seen a handful of times. The gene calls are TRBV6-2 or TRBV6-3 and TRBJ2-7; possible D gene TRBD1, 6 bases. The germline V gene encodes CDR1 MNHEY and CDR2 SVGEGT. The V end lost 3 bases, the J end lost 8 bases, and 23 bases lay between the germline ends. This CDR3 has 16 amino acids. The CDR3 DNA sequence: TGTGCCAGCAGTTATGAGGCGGCAGGGGATGGAAAAAAGCAGTACTTC. This sequence encodes CASSYEAAGDGKKQYF.

This rearrangement joins TRBV11-2 to TRBJ2-3; 7 bases align to TRBD1. Germline V gene lookup returns CDR1 SGHAT and CDR2 FQNNGV. After removal of 6 bases from V and 1 base from J, the junction contained 13 bases not matched to a gene. The CDR3 is 17 amino acids. CDR3: CASRQGDLAARTDTQYF. The CDR3 nucleotides read TGTGCCAGCAGGCAGGGGGATCTAGCCGCCCGCACAGATACGCAGTATTTT.

The CDR3 DNA reads as TGTGCCAGCACTGGGGGCCAGGGCTCGCCCCAGCATTTT. It encodes CASTGGQGSPQHF. V usage is TRBV6-6 and J usage is TRBJ1-5; a weak D match, TRBD1 (6 bases). Germline CDR1 is MNHNY and CDR2 is SVGAGI (reference sequence). V was shortened by 7 bases and J by 9 bases, with 16 bases between the two germline ends. The CDR3 contains 13 residues.